This TCR beta chain was documented in a study of T cell responses to AZD1222 COVID-19 vaccine. Overall study results and limits: Baseline serology detected seropositivity in only a handful of AZD1222 recipients.

Regarding this clone: No antigen is known for it.

Sequencing used immunoSEQ multiplex PCR; TCRdb keeps in-frame clones, though not all of them. The profile covers about 150,000 clones, with about nine tenths appearing a single time and 2% to 2.5% taken by the ten largest. Source: peripheral blood, taken on day 0 of AZD1222 vaccination. The TCR originated in an adult in good health.

The CDR3 loop is CASSLDTGPSTQYF. CDR3 bases: TGCGCCAGCAGCTTGGACACCGGCCCGTCTACGCAGTATTTT. The V and J genes are TRBV5-1 and TRBJ2-3; D uncertain. The germline V gene has CDR1 SGHRS and CDR2 YFSETQ. The V end lost 0 bases, the J end lost 8 bases, and 13 bases lay between the germline ends. The CDR3 consists of 14 residues.